The next 17 T cell receptor beta chains were all read from a single sample in a study of blood T cell repertoires in COVID-19. Only in-frame clones appear in the TCRdb table, and some are missing; sequencing was by immunoSEQ multiplex PCR. Of 95,000 to 130,000 clones listed, around nine tenths are singletons. The sequenced sample consisted of peripheral blood. These receptors were taken from a human donor with active COVID-19. The donor label of this sample is uncertain.

The chain links TRBV3-1 (or the pseudogene TRBV3-2) to TRBJ1-4, with D possibly matching TRBD1 (6 bases). Germline-derived CDR1 and CDR2 are LGHDT and YNNKEL (reference sequence). Trimming pared 5 bases from V and 2 bases from J, leaving 15 bases between. CDR3 length: 16 amino acids. The CDR3 protein is CASSAGTLRTNEKLFF. The CDR3 DNA reads TGTGCCAGCAGCGCCGGGACACTCAGGACTAATGAAAAACTGTTTTTT.

V is TRBV7-2 and J is TRBJ2-5; D might be TRBD2 (7 bases). V gave up 1 base and J gave up 5 bases, with 14 bases separating them. CDR3 length equals 15 residues. Germline lookup yields CDR1 SGHTA and CDR2 FQGNSA. This chain's CDR3 is CASSLGGGEFETQYF. CDR3 coding DNA: TGTGCCAGCAGCTTAGGAGGGGGGGAGTTCGAGACCCAGTACTTC.

The chain uses TRBV6-6 and TRBJ1-3; D is ambiguous. This CDR3 contains 16 residues. Germline V CDR1 and CDR2: MNHNY, SVGAGI (reference sequence). V lost 0 bases and J 4 bases, leaving 13 bases between the germline ends. This chain's CDR3 is CASSYSGGLMGNTIYF. Written as DNA, the CDR3 is TGTGCCAGCAGTTACTCCGGAGGGCTGATGGGAAACACCATATATTTT.

This chain uses TRBV29-1 with TRBJ2-6; 11 bases match TRBD2. Trimming took 6 bases from V and 3 from J; bases not matched to a gene: 4. CDR3 size: 15 residues. The germline gives CDR1 SQVTM, CDR2 ANQGSEA. The CDR3 coding sequence is TGCAGCGTGATAGCGGGGGGGCGTGGGGCCAACGTCCTGACTTTC. It encodes CSVIAGGRGANVLTF.

This chain uses TRBV18 with TRBJ1-1; D gene uncertain. Trimming left V 3 bases short and J 2 bases short, with 13 bases between. This CDR3 has 15 residues. Germline-derived CDR1 and CDR2 are KGHSH and LQKENI. CDR3 protein: CASSPGGGGNTEAFF. The CDR3 region has the DNA TGTGCCAGCTCACCGGGCGGAGGAGGTAACACTGAAGCTTTCTTT.

The chain links TRBV6-6 to TRBJ1-2; TRBD1 is a possible D gene (5 bases). The CDR3 contains 16 residues. Per the germline V gene, CDR1 is MNHNY and CDR2 is SVGAGI (reference sequence). With 2 bases removed from V and 0 bases from J, the gap between germline ends came to 13 bases. The CDR3 is CASSYRGVQANYGYTF. In DNA form, the CDR3 reads TGTGCCAGCAGTTACCGGGGGGTTCAGGCTAACTATGGCTACACCTTC.

The J gene is TRBJ1-6, the V gene TRBV5-8; unclear D gene. V was pared by 4 bases and J by 9 bases, with 14 bases between. The CDR3 is 14 amino acids. CDR1 and CDR2 from the germline V gene are SGHTS and YDEGEE. Here the CDR3 DNA reads TGTGCCAGCAGCCCTGGACTCTTATCTTCACCCCTCCACTTT. Translated, it gives CASSPGLLSSPLHF.

V and J are TRBV7-2 and TRBJ1-1; maybe TRBD1 (6 bases). Germline-derived CDR1 and CDR2 are SGHTA and FQGNSA. CDR3 size: 14 residues. Trimming removed 3 bases at V and 0 bases at J, with 8 bases between. As DNA, the CDR3 is TGTGCCAGCAGCTTCGGACAGATGAACACTGAAGCTTTCTTT. It yields the protein CASSFGQMNTEAFF.

CDR3 loop: CASSQRLNTGELFF. The DNA for the CDR3 is TGTGCCAGCAGCCAAAGACTGAACACCGGGGAGCTGTTTTTT. This rearrangement joins TRBV3-1 (or the pseudogene TRBV3-2) to TRBJ2-2; D remains unclear. This CDR3 spans 14 amino acids. Germline loops: CDR1 LGHDT, CDR2 YNNKEL (reference sequence). Trimming took 2 bases from V and 1 from J, leaving 5 bases between them.

V is TRBV7-2 and J is TRBJ2-7; possibly TRBD1 for D (6 bases). Trimming pared 1 base from V and 7 bases from J, leaving 14 bases between. Germline lookup yields CDR1 SGHTA and CDR2 FQGNSA. The CDR3 extends over 14 amino acids. The CDR3 sequence: CASSLGGHIEEQYF. DNA of the CDR3: TGTGCCAGCAGCTTAGGGGGACACATTGAGGAGCAGTACTTC.

J is TRBJ2-7 and V is TRBV7-9; 7 nucleotides agree with TRBD1. The V gene end was trimmed by 7 bases and the J gene end by 2 bases; junction bases not matched to a gene: 11. Germline CDR1 SEHNR, CDR2 FQNEAQ (reference sequence). The CDR3 loop spans 15 amino acids. CDR3 sequence reads: CASTLVGDSTYEQYF. The CDR3 nucleotides are TGTGCCAGCACCTTGGTCGGGGACAGCACCTACGAGCAGTACTTC.

This chain uses TRBV4-1 with TRBJ2-7, with TRBD2 identical over 8 bases. CDR1 and CDR2 from the germline V gene are MGHRA and YSYEKL. Trimming took 2 bases from V and 4 from J; bases not matched to a gene: 7. The CDR3 loop spans 15 amino acids. The CDR3 protein is CASSQPTAGEYEQYF. CDR3 bases: TGCGCCAGCAGCCAACCCACAGCGGGGGAATACGAGCAGTACTTC.

V is TRBV2 and J is TRBJ1-4; maybe TRBD1 (5 bases). The CDR3 is 14 amino acids. V was cut by 10 bases and J by 0 bases, with 12 bases left in between. Looked up from germline, CDR1 is SNHLY and CDR2 is FYNNEI. The CDR3 sequence is CATRREATNEKLFF. The CDR3 DNA reads TGTGCCACCCGCAGGGAGGCAACTAATGAAAAACTGTTTTTT.

V usage is TRBV7-8 and J usage is TRBJ2-5; 9 positions agree with TRBD2. The CDR3 is 15 residues long. J gave up 5 bases and V 2 bases, and 6 bases lay outside the gene matches. The germline CDR1 and CDR2 sequences are SGHVS and FQNEAQ. CDR3 region: CASSLRLAGMETQYF. The DNA of the CDR3 is TGTGCCAGCAGCTTAAGGCTAGCGGGGATGGAGACCCAGTACTTC.

V usage is TRBV27 and J usage is TRBJ2-1; 12 bases agree with TRBD2. Unmatched junction bases numbered 7, after V lost 7 bases and J lost 6 bases. Germline loops: CDR1 MNHEY, CDR2 SMNVEV (reference sequence). This CDR3 spans 15 amino acids. CDR3 coding DNA: TGTGCCAGCAAGCTAGCGGGGGGGTCTGGCAATGAGCAGTTCTTC. As protein: CASKLAGGSGNEQFF.

This clone was recorded once. The V gene is TRBV11-2, the J gene TRBJ2-5; no firm D call. V was pared by 0 bases and J by 5 bases, with 4 bases between. This CDR3 region has 12 residues. Per germline, CDR1 SGHAT and CDR2 FQNNGV. Here the CDR3 reads CASSLDRETQYF. The DNA for the CDR3 is TGTGCCAGCAGCTTAGATCGTGAGACCCAGTACTTC.

A single count supports this clone. V is TRBV30 and J is TRBJ1-2; D uncertain. CDR1 is GTSNPN and CDR2 is SVGIG in the germline V gene (reference sequence). The V and J ends lost 0 bases and 8 bases respectively, with 7 bases between them. The CDR3 runs to 11 residues. The CDR3 DNA sequence: TGTGCCTGGAGTGTGCAGTTCGGCTACACCTTC. Its translation: CAWSVQFGYTF.